This TCR beta chain was sequenced during a study of blood T cell repertoires in COVID-19 (dated by TCRdb to the early 2020s). The study in broad terms: The collaborator samples originated in the United States, Italy and Spain and spanned the acute and convalescent phases of COVID-19. Subjects who had been exposed to COVID-19, were actively infected with it, or had recovered from it provided the deeply sampled blood TCRbeta repertoires that made up the dataset. A freely available public database, intended as a resource for researchers studying the immune response to SARS-CoV-2, is where the repertoires were released. Sample metadata almost always included a de-identified subject ID, COVID-19 status, age in years and sex. Where available, HLA class I and class II types were obtained from metadata supplied by the sample provider rather than from assay-based typing. Samples were obtained from the ongoing ImmuneRACE study (first 160 participants) and from 1,254 subjects provided by 6 global collaborators. The prospective study material was composed of cDNA or gDNA derived from T cells, B-cell-depleted T cells, or PBMCs.

Including cysteine and phenylalanine, the CDR3 has 14 amino acids. This entry keeps only the CDR3 DNA: 42 bases, framed from base 1. V gives up 0 bases and J gives up 3 bases, and the segment between their germline ends measures 10 bases. As encoded in the germline V gene, CDR1 is SGDLS while CDR2 is YYNGEE. A second Seattle source provided samples from volunteer blood donors who had recovered from COVID-19. Whole blood was collected in K2EDTA tubes by collaborating institutions according to the institutions' own protocols. For TCRbeta analysis, collaborator samples were shipped as frozen whole blood, as isolated PBMCs, or as DNA extracted from either sample type. About this clone: No cognate antigen has been identified for it. No base quality information exists; no much larger clone differs at one position.

TCRbeta CDR3 regions were amplified from genomic DNA by means of the immunoSEQ Assay, a bias-controlled multiplex PCR. The study's processing was this. The number of nucleated cells in each sample was estimated by amplification of reference gene primers within the assay. Sequence reads were collapsed and filtered to measure the absolute abundance of every unique TCRbeta CDR3 rearrangement. For each sample, productive Simpson clonality was calculated as the square root of Simpson's diversity index across productive rearrangements. TCRdb took over this immuneACCESS table, retaining in-frame rearrangements with V and J assigned. Such tables are incomplete; in checked studies, under half of the missing clones stem from an unresolved V gene, and the remainder is unexplained. V and J calls and clone size come straight from that table; D and trimming were deduced from the DNA. The sample includes 250,000 to 300,000 clones, with 85% to 90% observed a single time. The top ten clonotypes cover over 1.2% of the sample.

Paper-wide results and their limitations: Clinical and demographic metadata were provided uncurated, with the amount varying by source and participant.

Sample: peripheral blood. This sequence originates from a woman aged 40 to 49 who had recovered from COVID-19. The chain uses TRBV9 and TRBJ2-7; there is no confident call for the D gene. In nucleotides, the sequence is TGTGCCAGCAGCGTAGGGCAGTCCGACTACGAGCAGTACTTC. It translates as CASSVGQSDYEQYF. Beyond the CDR3, the reference TRBV9 and TRBJ2-7 genes provide the residues; the full variable domain reads: DSGVTQTPKHLITATGQRVTLRCSPRSGDLSVYWYQQSLDQGLQFLIQYYNGEERAKGNILERFSAQQFPDLHSELNLSSLELGDSALYFCASSVGQSDYEQYFGPGTRLTVT.